What follows are 21 T cell receptor beta chains derived from one specimen sequenced in a study of shared clonotypes between healthy human individuals (dated by TCRdb to about 2020). Library creation used the immunoSEQ multiplex PCR assay. TCRdb retrieved this table from immuneACCESS and kept in-frame rearrangements only. Not all clones are present; in checked studies, unresolved V genes account for under half, and no reason is known for the remainder. The sample table records about 2.2 million clones; around 93% of these occur just once. 1.5% to 2% of the sample is in the top ten clones. CD8 naive samples consisted of CD45RO-negative cells that were positively selected for CCR7, yielding a CD45RA+CCR7+ population without TemRA cells. Sequenced input: naive CD8+ T cells from PBMCs. The cell subset or site label here, explained by the study, means: CD45RA+CCR7+. The receptors were sampled from a man aged 18 to 30 in good health. Some clones in this sample may be carry-over from other donors' samples.

This chain links TRBV19 with TRBJ2-1; 11 bases align to TRBD2. The CDR3 spans 15 residues. With V trimmed by 7 bases and J by 6 bases, 8 bases remained unmatched. The germline V gene encodes CDR1 LNHDA and CDR2 SQIVND (reference sequence). The DNA for the CDR3 is TGTGCCAGTAAAGTTTGGCTAGCGGGAGGCAATGAGCAGTTCTTC. Residues: CASKVWLAGGNEQFF.

As to this clone: At the DNA level, this CDR3 is encoded by other sequences in the same sample as well. The chain couples TRBV27 to TRBJ1-4; maybe TRBD1 (5 bases). This CDR3 is 14 amino acids long. The V end lost 2 bases, the J end lost 3 bases, and 7 bases lay between the germline ends. The germline V gene encodes CDR1 MNHEY and CDR2 SMNVEV (reference sequence). The CDR3 DNA follows: TGTGCCAGCAGTTTACAGGGCTCTAATGAAAAACTGTTTTTT. Protein: CASSLQGSNEKLFF. The full variable domain, with the rest looked up from reference TRBV27 and TRBJ1-4, is EAQVTQNPRYLITVTGKKLTVTCSQNMNHEYMSWYRQDPGLGLRQIYYSMNVEVTDKGDVPEGYKVSRKEKRNFPLILESPSPNQTSLYFCASSLQGSNEKLFFGSGTQLSVL.

This chain links TRBV9 with TRBJ2-1; D remains unclear. This CDR3 comprises 15 residues. Germline V gene lookup returns CDR1 SGDLS and CDR2 YYNGEE. The ends were cut back, 1 base at V and 0 bases at J, with 8 bases in the middle. CDR3 bases: TGTGCCAGCAGCGTAATCGCTAGCTCCTACAATGAGCAGTTCTTC. Residues: CASSVIASSYNEQFF.

Notes on this clone: The same CDR3 also results from other DNA sequences found in this sample. The chain is built from TRBV27 and TRBJ2-5; D may correspond to TRBD1 or TRBD2 (5 bases each). Trimming stripped 3 bases from V and 5 bases from J, with 10 bases between. This CDR3 has 13 residues. Germline CDR1 MNHEY, CDR2 SMNVEV (reference sequence). In DNA, the CDR3 is TGTGCCAGCAGTTTGTTAGGGGAGGAGACCCAGTACTTC. Protein: CASSLLGEETQYF.

The chain is built from TRBV4-3 and TRBJ2-7; the D gene is possibly TRBD1 (5 bases). V shed 0 bases and J shed 1 base, with 10 bases lying between them. The CDR3 is made up of 15 amino acids. Germline assignment: CDR1 LGHNA and CDR2 YSLEER. The DNA of the CDR3 is TGCGCCAGCAGCCAAGATCACAGGACATCCTACGAGCAGTACTTC. It translates to CASSQDHRTSYEQYF.

The V gene is TRBV21-1, the J gene TRBJ1-3. TRBV21-1 has pseudogene status. The CDR3 is made up of 17 amino acids. The CDR3 sequence is CASSKFWVRHGGNTIYF. In DNA, the CDR3 is TGTGCCAGCAGCAAGTTCTGGGTAAGGCACGGAGGAAACACCATATATTTT.

This chain joins TRBV27 and TRBJ1-3, with 10 bases aligning to TRBD1. Per the germline V gene, CDR1 is MNHEY and CDR2 is SMNVEV (reference sequence). V shed 3 bases and J 2 bases; nucleotides not matched to a gene: 1. The CDR3 is 15 residues long. In DNA, the CDR3 is TGTGCCAGCAGTTTGGACAGGGGGGCTGGAAACACCATATATTTT. This sequence encodes CASSLDRGAGNTIYF.

The chain couples TRBV7-9 to TRBJ2-5; D is possibly TRBD2 (6 bases). The J call may be wrong; the DNA end is better matched by TRBJ2-7. The CDR3 runs to 15 residues. Germline assignment: CDR1 SEHNR and CDR2 FQNEAQ (reference sequence). The CDR3 coding sequence is TGTGCCAGCAGCAGCCGGGAGAGAGGCACCTACGAGCAGTACTTC. Amino acid sequence: CASSSRERGTYEQYF.

The rearrangement uses TRBV4-1 and TRBJ2-7; D not resolved. In germline, CDR1 is MGHRA, CDR2 YSYEKL. Trimming shortened V by 3 bases and J by 4 bases, and 10 bases separated the two germline ends. This CDR3 region has 13 residues. CDR3 sequence: CASSHGMGYEQYF. In nucleotides, the CDR3 is TGCGCCAGCAGCCATGGGATGGGGTACGAGCAGTACTTC.

The gene calls are TRBV5-8 and TRBJ2-7; D possibly corresponds to TRBD1 (6 bases). CDR1 and CDR2 from the germline V gene are SGHTS and YDEGEE. Trimming cost V 4 bases and J 3 bases, with 17 bases left between them. The CDR3 runs to 15 residues. CDR3 sequence (DNA): TGTGCCAGCAGCCGCGTCCGACAGGAGATCTACGAGCAGTACTTC. It codes for CASSRVRQEIYEQYF. Based on the CDR3 plus reference TRBV5-8 and TRBJ2-7, the full variable domain is EAGVTQSPTHLIKTRGQQATLRCSPISGHTSVYWYQQALGLGLQFLLWYDEGEERNRGNFPPRFSGRQFPNYSSELNVNALELEDSALYLCASSRVRQEIYEQYFGPGTRLTVT.

This clone was seen more than once but under ten times. The chain links TRBV10-3 to TRBJ1-1; D not certain. Germline assignment: CDR1 ENHRY and CDR2 SYGVKD. The CDR3 is 11 amino acids. V was pared by 8 bases and J by 5 bases, with 9 bases between. This CDR3 reads CAIWTGTEAFF. CDR3 coding DNA: TGTGCCATCTGGACCGGAACTGAAGCTTTCTTT.

The chain has TRBV11-2 and TRBJ1-5; D possibly corresponds to TRBD1 (5 bases). The germline V gene has CDR1 SGHAT and CDR2 FQNNGV. The V gene lost 1 base and the J gene lost 5 bases, with 12 bases spanning the gap. The CDR3 consists of 15 residues. CDR3 DNA sequence: TGTGCCAGCAGCTTAGGATCAGGGCGGGATCAGCCCCAGCATTTT. This encodes CASSLGSGRDQPQHF.

The rearrangement links TRBV6-1 to TRBJ2-7; D is possibly TRBD1 (6 bases). The germline V and J ends were trimmed by 2 bases and 2 bases, with 19 bases remaining between them. The CDR3 sequence is 17 residues long. In germline, CDR1 is MNHNS, CDR2 SASEGT. The CDR3 protein is CASSENHRNRAAYEQYF. CDR3 nucleotides: TGTGCCAGCAGTGAAAACCATAGGAACAGGGCGGCCTACGAGCAGTACTTC.

The V gene is TRBV6-5, the J gene TRBJ2-1; D gene ambiguous. Germline-derived CDR1 and CDR2 are MNHEY and SVGAGI. Trimming removed 5 bases from V and 8 bases from J, with 16 bases in between. The length of the CDR3 is 14 residues. The CDR3 nucleotides read TGTGCCAGCAGTCCCCTCGTCGGTTCGGATGAGCAGTTCTTC. Translation: CASSPLVGSDEQFF.

The chain uses TRBV11-2 and TRBJ2-5; TRBD2 aligns across 10 bases. The V gene's germline CDR1 is SGHAT and CDR2 FQNNGV. This CDR3 is 17 amino acids long. With 0 bases clipped from V and 3 bases from J, the junction kept 7 bases outside the gene matches. CDR3 DNA sequence: TGTGCCAGCAGCTTAGATAGGAGACTAGCGGGTGAAGAGACCCAGTACTTC. This sequence encodes CASSLDRRLAGEETQYF.

This rearrangement joins TRBV4-1 to TRBJ2-7, with 7 nucleotides matching TRBD2. The CDR3 spans 15 residues. Germline values: CDR1 MGHRA, CDR2 YSYEKL. The ends lost 1 base at V and 1 base at J; junction bases unmatched: 4. CDR3 region: CASSQARAGSYEQYF. CDR3 bases: TGCGCCAGCAGCCAAGCGAGAGCGGGATCCTACGAGCAGTACTTC.

The chain has TRBV11-2 and TRBJ2-7; TRBD2 aligns across 7 bases. The CDR3 runs to 14 residues. Germline CDR1 is SGHAT and CDR2 is FQNNGV. V lost 5 bases and J lost 3; bases outside the gene matches: 7. The CDR3 coding sequence is TGTGCCAGCAGCAAAGCGGGATCCGGCTACGAGCAGTACTTC. This encodes CASSKAGSGYEQYF.

V gene TRBV28 combines with J gene TRBJ1-2; D is unresolved. V lost 5 bases to trimming and J lost 0 bases, with 19 bases between them. Germline CDR1 is MDHEN and CDR2 is SYDVKM. CDR3 length: 17 residues. The CDR3 coding sequence is TGTGCCAGCAGTCCTACCCCCCGGACCTTAGCTAACTATGGCTACACCTTC. Its protein is CASSPTPRTLANYGYTF.

This rearrangement joins TRBV18 to TRBJ2-7, with TRBD2 matching over 7 bases. The CDR3 is 15 amino acids. The J segment lost 1 base and the V segment lost 5 bases, leaving 8 bases of the junction unmatched. The germline V gene has CDR1 KGHSH and CDR2 LQKENI. For the CDR3, the DNA is TGTGCCAGCTCAGCAAGCGGGAAGCTGTCCTACGAGCAGTACTTC. Its translation: CASSASGKLSYEQYF.

The chain employs TRBV27 and TRBJ2-2, with 7 positions matching TRBD1. The CDR3 totals 15 residues. Losses at the gene ends were 3 bases for V and 6 bases for J; bases not matched to a gene: 7. Looked up from germline, CDR1 is MNHEY and CDR2 is SMNVEV (reference sequence). CDR3 in amino acids: CASSFEVRGSGELFF. CDR3 bases: TGTGCCAGCAGTTTTGAAGTCAGGGGGTCCGGGGAGCTGTTTTTT.

This clone showed up just a few times. This chain connects TRBV5-1 to TRBJ1-1; D is unresolved. Germline V gene data show CDR1 as SGHRS and CDR2 as YFSETQ. Trimming took 2 bases from V and 5 from J, leaving 7 bases between them. The CDR3 length is 12 residues. The chain's CDR3 is CASSFPGTEAFF. Written as DNA, the CDR3 is TGCGCCAGCAGCTTCCCTGGGACTGAAGCTTTCTTT.